The TCR beta chain under discussion was sequenced for a study of control samples from healthy donors and cancer patients. This table comes from immunoSEQ multiplex PCR, and its TCRdb copy is limited to in-frame clones, with some not included. The sample contains over 85,000 clones, about 91% of which appear only once. Trimming took off 7 bases at V and 8 bases at J, with 21 bases between the two ends. The V gene's germline CDR1 is SGHRS and CDR2 YFSETQ. The CDR3 totals 15 residues. This clonotype originated in a woman aged 18 to 35 in good health. Sequencing was carried out using blood. The chain combines TRBV5-1 with TRBJ1-4; D may be TRBD1 (6 bases). The CDR3 is CASFPGQGRGEKLFF. The CDR3 coding sequence is TGCGCCAGCTTCCCCGGTCAGGGGAGGGGCGAAAAACTGTTTTTT.